This TCR beta chain stems from a study of T cells in Graves' hyperthyroidism and ophthalmopathy. Notes on the study in general: Most thyroid clonotypes expanded above 0.001 appeared in blood too.

A NOSPECS grade of at least 4, a Clinical Activity Score of at least 3 and duration under 3 months were recorded in ophthalmopathy patients. Lactation, pregnancy, other autoimmune disease or uncontrolled infection excluded patients. This clonotype was picked up many times. The antigen is unknown. There were TCR beta CDR3 regions amplified from RNA transcripts. Carried out on the TCR CDR3, a first-round RT-PCR used the HTBI primer set. TCRdb recomputed calls from the multiplex PCR reads with MiXCR, one row per CDR3 protein. The sample lists about 350,000 distinct CDR3 sequences, about a sixth occurring once. Germline V lookup: CDR1 SGDLS, CDR2 YYNGEE. V dropped 4 bases and J dropped 4; count of bases not matched to a gene: 8. The length of the CDR3 is 17 residues.

This receptor was identified in a woman aged 40 to 50 with Graves' ophthalmopathy. Sequencing was performed on blood. The chain links TRBV9 to TRBJ2-2, with 12 positions matching TRBD1. This CDR3 reads CASSHPGQGASTGELFF. In DNA form, the CDR3 reads TGTGCCAGCAGCCACCCGGGACAGGGGGCTAGCACCGGGGAGCTGTTTTTT.